Presented here are 25 T cell receptor beta chains from one specimen sequenced in a study of cytomegalovirus exposure and HLA in healthy donors. The primer mix had 60 Vbeta and 13 Jbeta primers. Data came from immunoSEQ multiplex PCR; TCRdb stores just in-frame clones and leaves some out. Among fewer than 85,000 clones listed, more than 75% were seen once. Input material: PBMCs. All receptors come from a middle-aged man in good health and CMV-seronegative.

This sequence joins TRBV28 and TRBJ1-2; 7 positions match TRBD1. V lost 6 bases to trimming and J lost 4 bases; unmatched junction nucleotides: 17. This CDR3 is built from 17 residues. Germline V CDR1 and CDR2: MDHEN, SYDVKM. CDR3 nucleotides: TGTGCCAGCAGCTCCCCCACAGCCGGGACAGCAAGCTATGGCTACACCTTC. Encoded protein: CASSSPTAGTASYGYTF.

The rearrangement uses TRBV7-3 and TRBJ2-3; the match to TRBD1 covers 9 bases. The ends lost 5 bases at V and 4 bases at J; junction bases unmatched: 7. Germline loops: CDR1 SGHTA, CDR2 FQGTGA. The CDR3 is 15 amino acids. CDR3 nucleotides: TGTGCCAGCAGCGTGGGACAGGGAGGGGCAGATACGCAGTATTTT. The encoded protein is CASSVGQGGADTQYF.

The CDR3 nucleotides read TGTGCCAGCAGCCCCAGGGTTACCCCCTACGAGCAGTACTTC. It specifies CASSPRVTPYEQYF. The J gene is TRBJ2-7, the V gene TRBV5-4; D is perhaps TRBD1 (5 bases). The CDR3 is made up of 14 amino acids. The V gene lost 4 bases and the J gene lost 2 bases, with 13 bases spanning the gap. CDR1 SGHNT and CDR2 YYREEE come from the germline V gene (reference sequence).

The chain combines TRBV4-1 with TRBJ1-2; D uncertain. The CDR3 has 15 amino acids. Trimming took off 2 bases at V and 4 bases at J, with 14 bases between the two ends. From germline, CDR1 is MGHRA and CDR2 YSYEKL. The CDR3 sequence is CASSQSWALSYGYTF. The CDR3 DNA is TGCGCCAGCAGCCAATCGTGGGCATTGAGCTATGGCTACACCTTC.

The rearrangement links TRBV4-1 to TRBJ1-2; D remains unclear. Germline values: CDR1 MGHRA, CDR2 YSYEKL. This CDR3 region has 15 residues. Trimming took off 1 base at V and 1 base at J, with 10 bases between the two ends. DNA of the CDR3: TGCGCCAGCAGCCAAGCCCTCGAGGTTAACTATGGCTACACCTTC. Translation gives CASSQALEVNYGYTF.

The chain has TRBV9 and TRBJ2-1, with 9 bases aligning to TRBD1. Per the germline V gene, CDR1 is SGDLS and CDR2 is YYNGEE. The length of the CDR3 is 17 residues. V lost 0 bases, J lost 0 bases, and 4 bases stayed unmatched. The CDR3 is CASSVGGTGLSYNEQFF. The CDR3 DNA follows: TGTGCCAGCAGCGTAGGGGGGACAGGGCTCTCCTACAATGAGCAGTTCTTC.

The chain joins TRBV7-2 to TRBJ2-3; 8 bases are shared with TRBD2. The V and J ends lost 2 bases and 8 bases, in that order; junction bases with no gene match: 12. Germline V gene data show CDR1 as SGHTA and CDR2 as FQGNSA. The CDR3 covers 16 residues. CDR3 coding DNA: TGTGCCAGCAGCTTAAGAGACCGGGGGGGGGCGGGTACGCAGTATTTT. This sequence encodes CASSLRDRGGAGTQYF.

This clone came up once. This chain links TRBV6-1 with TRBJ1-3, with 9 bases aligning to TRBD1. J lost 7 bases, V lost 8 bases, and 12 bases had no gene match. The CDR3 runs 15 residues. CDR1 is MNHNS and CDR2 is SASEGT in the germline V gene. CDR3 sequence: CASGSRDRVTNTIYF. DNA for the CDR3: TGTGCCAGCGGCTCCCGGGACAGGGTGACGAACACCATATATTTT.

CDR3 residues: CASSPRGLAGGYTGELFF. In DNA, the CDR3 is TGTGCCAGCAGCCCCCGAGGACTAGCGGGGGGCTACACCGGGGAGCTGTTTTTT. This chain connects TRBV7-9 to TRBJ2-2; 14 positions match TRBD2. This CDR3 region has 18 residues. In germline, CDR1 is SEHNR, CDR2 FQNEAQ (reference sequence). After removal of 5 bases from V and 3 bases from J, the junction contained 8 bases not matched to a gene.

This clone occurred once. The chain carries TRBV11-2 and TRBJ1-6; D call uncertain. From germline, CDR1 is SGHAT and CDR2 FQNNGV. The V end lost 1 base, the J end lost 6 bases, and 16 bases lay between the germline ends. This CDR3 is 17 amino acids long. The DNA of the CDR3 is TGTGCCAGCAGCTTAGGCCGCAGGCGTATTCGTAATTCACCCCTCCACTTT. This gives the protein CASSLGRRRIRNSPLHF.

The count of this clone is one. V gene TRBV9 combines with J gene TRBJ2-1; no clear D gene. Germline loops: CDR1 SGDLS, CDR2 YYNGEE. The CDR3 sequence is 15 residues long. V lost 3 bases to trimming and J lost 5 bases, with 15 bases between them. CDR3 sequence: CASSGSTRQNNEQFF. The CDR3 DNA reads TGTGCCAGCAGCGGCTCGACACGACAAAACAATGAGCAGTTCTTC.

The gene calls are TRBV9 and TRBJ2-2; possible D gene TRBD1, 7 bases. Trimming took 3 bases from V and 1 from J, leaving 13 bases between them. The germline CDR1 and CDR2 sequences are SGDLS and YYNGEE. The CDR3 extends over 16 amino acids. The CDR3 is CASSDRQGGNTGELFF. DNA for the CDR3: TGTGCCAGCAGCGATCGACAGGGAGGGAACACCGGGGAGCTGTTTTTT.

Here the CDR3 reads CASSLIRGRTNEKLFF. The CDR3 bases are TGTGCCAGCAGCTTGATCAGGGGCCGTACTAATGAAAAACTGTTTTTT. V is TRBV7-9 and J is TRBJ1-4; tentatively, D is TRBD1 (6 bases). Germline V gene lookup returns CDR1 SEHNR and CDR2 FQNEAQ (reference sequence). V shed 3 bases and J shed 2 bases, with 13 bases lying between them. The CDR3 is 16 residues long.

The chain employs TRBV12-5 and TRBJ1-1, with a tentative D call TRBD1 (5 bases). This CDR3 spans 12 amino acids. Germline CDR1 reads LGHNT; CDR2 reads FRNRAP. V was shortened by 1 base and J by 9 bases, with 9 bases between the two germline ends. The CDR3 reads CASGLGQGQAFF. The CDR3, as DNA: TGTGCTAGTGGTTTGGGGCAGGGCCAAGCTTTCTTT.

This chain joins TRBV6-6 and TRBJ1-5, with D perhaps matching TRBD1 (5 bases). Germline CDR1 MNHNY, CDR2 SVGAGI (reference sequence). The CDR3 spans 16 residues. The ends were cut back, 0 bases at V and 2 bases at J, with 11 bases in the middle. CDR3 nucleotides: TGTGCCAGCAGTTACTCCCGATCCAGGGGCAATCAGCCCCAGCATTTT. It yields the protein CASSYSRSRGNQPQHF.

The genes are TRBV21-1 and TRBJ1-2; the D segment call TRBD1 is taken from the table without a DNA check. TRBV21-1 is a pseudogene segment. The CDR3 loop spans 13 amino acids. CDR3 protein: CASSKTGSYGYTF. DNA of the CDR3: TGTGCCAGCAGCAAGACAGGGAGCTATGGCTACACCTTC.

The chain couples TRBV5-1 to TRBJ2-7; TRBD1 might be the D (6 bases). From germline, CDR1 is SGHRS and CDR2 YFSETQ. V shed 0 bases and J shed 2 bases, with 12 bases lying between them. This CDR3 spans 15 amino acids. For the CDR3, the DNA is TGCGCCAGCAGCTTGGCTTACGGGGACACCTACGAGCAGTACTTC. Amino acid sequence: CASSLAYGDTYEQYF. The full variable domain, rest sourced from reference TRBV5-1 and TRBJ2-7, is KAGVTQTPRYLIKTRGQQVTLSCSPISGHRSVSWYQQTPGQGLQFLFEYFSETQRNKGNFPGRFSGRQFSNSRSEMNVSTLELGDSALYLCASSLAYGDTYEQYFGPGTRLTVT.

V and J are TRBV6-6 and TRBJ1-2; D is ambiguous. The CDR3 totals 13 residues. Trimming left V 0 bases short and J 8 bases short, with 10 bases between. Germline V gene sequence: CDR1 MNHNY, CDR2 SVGAGI (reference sequence). The CDR3 loop is CASSYSNSDGYTF. In DNA, the CDR3 is TGTGCCAGCAGTTACTCGAATAGCGACGGCTACACCTTC.

CDR3 sequence reads: CASSYSSQVYNSPLHF. The CDR3 DNA reads TGTGCCAGCAGTTACTCGAGCCAGGTCTATAATTCACCCCTCCACTTT. The chain is built from TRBV6-5 and TRBJ1-6; D uncertain. CDR3 length: 16 residues. Trimming shortened V by 0 bases and J by 3 bases, and 9 bases separated the two germline ends. The germline gives CDR1 MNHEY, CDR2 SVGAGI.

Only a few counts were recorded for this clone. CDR3 loop: CASSATRGSSYEQYF. The CDR3 coding sequence is TGTGCCAGCAGTGCTACCAGGGGGAGCTCCTACGAGCAGTACTTC. This sequence joins TRBV2 and TRBJ2-7; TRBD1 matches at 7 bases. CDR1 and CDR2 (germline): SNHLY, FYNNEI. This CDR3 is built from 15 residues. The J segment lost 0 bases and the V segment lost 4 bases, leaving 6 bases of the junction unmatched.

This sequence joins TRBV2 and TRBJ1-2; D is unresolved. Germline CDR1 reads SNHLY; CDR2 reads FYNNEI. Trimming cost V 5 bases and J 6 bases, with 22 bases left between them. The CDR3 loop spans 16 amino acids. DNA for the CDR3: TGTGCCAGCAGTCGAGATCCGGTAACTACACCTCATGGCTACACCTTC. Residues: CASSRDPVTTPHGYTF.

The rearrangement joins TRBV7-2 to TRBJ2-7; maybe TRBD1 (5 bases). CDR3 size: 18 residues. Germline lookup yields CDR1 SGHTA and CDR2 FQGNSA. The V end lost 1 base, the J end lost 1 base, and 20 bases lay between the germline ends. The CDR3, as DNA: TGTGCCAGCAGCTTAGTTATGACAGTCAAAATGTCGTCCTACGAGCAGTACTTC. It specifies CASSLVMTVKMSSYEQYF. Complete variable domain (other parts from reference TRBV7-2 and TRBJ2-7): GAGVSQSPSNKVTEKGKDVELRCDPISGHTALYWYRQSLGQGLEFLIYFQGNSAPDKSGLPSDRFSAERTGGSVSTLTIQRTQQEDSAVYLCASSLVMTVKMSSYEQYFGPGTRLTVT.

Only a few counts were recorded for this clone. The rearrangement joins TRBV7-2 to TRBJ2-7; TRBD2 is a possible D gene (5 bases). V shed 0 bases and J shed 7 bases, with 10 bases lying between them. Germline CDR1 is SGHTA and CDR2 is FQGNSA. The CDR3 is made up of 13 amino acids. The CDR3 reads CASSLALAREQYF. The CDR3 nucleotides are TGTGCCAGCAGCTTAGCCCTAGCAAGGGAGCAGTACTTC.

J is TRBJ1-2 and V is TRBV6-5; TRBD1 matches at 7 bases. Trimming cost V 3 bases and J 6 bases; bases outside gene matches: 4. The germline V gene encodes CDR1 MNHEY and CDR2 SVGAGI. This CDR3 spans 13 amino acids. The CDR3 DNA follows: TGTGCCAGCAGTTATTGGCAGGGGGATGGCTACACCTTC. This codes for CASSYWQGDGYTF.

This chain joins TRBV28 and TRBJ1-1, with D unclear. Germline lookup yields CDR1 MDHEN and CDR2 SYDVKM. Trimming removed 5 bases from V and 9 bases from J, with 19 bases in between. The CDR3 sequence is 14 residues long. The CDR3 spells CASSPPGSRFKAFF. In nucleotides, the CDR3 is TGTGCCAGCAGTCCACCCGGTTCCAGGTTCAAAGCTTTCTTT.